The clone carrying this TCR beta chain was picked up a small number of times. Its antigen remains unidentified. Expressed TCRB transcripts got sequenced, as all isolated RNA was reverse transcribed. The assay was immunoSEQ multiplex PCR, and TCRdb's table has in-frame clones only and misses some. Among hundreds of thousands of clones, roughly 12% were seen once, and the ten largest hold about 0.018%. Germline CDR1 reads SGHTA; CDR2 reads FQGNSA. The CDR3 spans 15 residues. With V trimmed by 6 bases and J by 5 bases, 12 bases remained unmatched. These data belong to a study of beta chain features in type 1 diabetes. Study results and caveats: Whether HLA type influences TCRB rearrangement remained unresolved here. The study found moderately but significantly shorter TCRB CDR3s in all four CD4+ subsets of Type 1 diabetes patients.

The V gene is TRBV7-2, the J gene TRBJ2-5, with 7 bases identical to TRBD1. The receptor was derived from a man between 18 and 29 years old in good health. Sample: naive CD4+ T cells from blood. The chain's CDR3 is CASSNADRARETQYF. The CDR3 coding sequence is TGTGCCAGCAGTAATGCTGACAGGGCGAGGGAGACCCAGTACTTC.